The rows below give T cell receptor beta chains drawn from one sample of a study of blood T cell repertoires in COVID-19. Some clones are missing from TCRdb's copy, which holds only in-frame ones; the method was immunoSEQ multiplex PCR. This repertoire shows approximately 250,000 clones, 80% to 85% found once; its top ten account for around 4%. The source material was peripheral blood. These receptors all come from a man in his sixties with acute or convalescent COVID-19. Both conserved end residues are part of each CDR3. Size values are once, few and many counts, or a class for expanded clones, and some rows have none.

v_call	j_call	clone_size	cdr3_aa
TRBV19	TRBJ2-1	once	CASRKTSGGVNEQFF
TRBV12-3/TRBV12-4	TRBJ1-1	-	CASSGQGMTEAFF
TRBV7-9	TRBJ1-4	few	CASSLEGVSNEKLFF
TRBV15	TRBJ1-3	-	CATSSRRGPFDTIYF
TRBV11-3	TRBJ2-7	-	CASSPGTDFYEQYF
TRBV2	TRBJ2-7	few	CASSYSGGAYEQYF
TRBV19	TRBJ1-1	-	CASNRPTGGAAFF
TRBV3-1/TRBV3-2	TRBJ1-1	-	CASSPRGYTEAFF
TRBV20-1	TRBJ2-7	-	CSASTSGGARLPYEQYF
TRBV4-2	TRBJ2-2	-	CASSQASGGPVDGELFF
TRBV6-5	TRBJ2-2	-	CASRSGTATGELFF
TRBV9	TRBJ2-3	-	CASSVMGQAPTDTQYF
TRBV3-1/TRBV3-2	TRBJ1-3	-	CASSQGYSGNRNTIYF
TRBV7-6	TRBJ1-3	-	CASSLGQSSGNTIYF
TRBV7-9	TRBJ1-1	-	CASSLGEGWVDTEAFF
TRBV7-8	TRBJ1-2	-	CASSFLYPGGRDGYTF
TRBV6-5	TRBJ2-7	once	CASTPTSGIGEQYF
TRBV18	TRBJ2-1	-	CASSWTSGIRNEQFF
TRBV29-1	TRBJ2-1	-	CSVRRGRYNEQFF
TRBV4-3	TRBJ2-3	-	CASSQDVITGAPTDTQYF
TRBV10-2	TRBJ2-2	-	CASSRLAGAPGELFF
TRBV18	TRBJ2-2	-	CASSADRDIVTNTGELFF
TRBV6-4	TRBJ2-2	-	CASSDVTGGIGELFF
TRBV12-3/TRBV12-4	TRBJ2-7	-	CASSLGLGGEQYF
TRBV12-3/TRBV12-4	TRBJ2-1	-	CASSSHDTAVSFF
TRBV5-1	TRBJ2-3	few	CASKTGTGFTDTQYF
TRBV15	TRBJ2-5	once	CATSPQLPGGKGETQYF
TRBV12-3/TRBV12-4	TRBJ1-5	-	CASRYGQTQPQHF
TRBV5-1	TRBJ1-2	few	CASRTGQSNYGYTF
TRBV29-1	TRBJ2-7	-	CSVRLEVSYEQYF
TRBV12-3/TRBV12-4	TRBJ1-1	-	CASSLQGDTEAFF
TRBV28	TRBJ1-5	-	CASSFSGQGVDQPQHF
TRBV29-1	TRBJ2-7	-	CSVRLAGGTYEQYF
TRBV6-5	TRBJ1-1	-	CASRQATSNTEAFF
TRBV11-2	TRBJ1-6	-	CASSLYSGRDSPLHF
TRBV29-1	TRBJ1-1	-	CSVGVTPMNTEAFF
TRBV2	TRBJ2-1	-	CASSPKGLAGNEQFF
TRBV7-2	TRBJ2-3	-	CASLRAPAGGPTDTQYF
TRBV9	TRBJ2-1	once	CASSVGGGARVQFF
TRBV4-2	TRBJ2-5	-	CASSQEYRQQETQYF
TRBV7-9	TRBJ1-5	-	CASSPDTGQPQHF
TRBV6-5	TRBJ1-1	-	CASSYSQGALNTEAFF
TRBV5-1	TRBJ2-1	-	CATTDRGPDEQFF
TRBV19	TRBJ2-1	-	CATEGQLFSYNEQFF
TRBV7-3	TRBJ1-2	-	CASSPNGQSGYTF
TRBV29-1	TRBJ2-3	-	CSGKIDTQYF
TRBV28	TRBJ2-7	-	CATVASGSSNEQYF
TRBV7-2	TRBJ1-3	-	CASSPGPSGNTIYF
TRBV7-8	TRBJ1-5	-	CASSLAPGGTGRPQPQHF
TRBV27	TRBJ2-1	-	CASGGSRTSFYNEQFF
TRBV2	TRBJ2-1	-	CASSETGSTYNEQFF
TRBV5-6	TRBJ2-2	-	CASSIAGGTGELFF